These T cell receptor beta chains were read from a single sample in a study of T cells expressing NK-cell markers. Following a re-call of the 5' RACE reads, TCRdb has one entry per CDR3 protein and lacks DNA. Seen in this sample are 350,000 to 400,000 distinct CDR3 sequences; the ten most common clones hold about 10%. What was sequenced was blood T cells: a sorted CD56 or NKG2C T cell subset, CD4+ or CD8+ T cells, or bulk PBMC T cells (not recorded which). These receptors were collected from a woman in her forties or fifties in good health. The CDR3 runs from the conserved cysteine through the conserved F or W.

TRBV7-6,TRBJ2-3,CASSLYLPGAVTDTQYF
TRBV27,TRBJ2-1,CASCASGLGGNEQFF
TRBV12-3/TRBV12-4,TRBJ2-2,CASCPGTAGTGELFF
TRBV4-1,TRBJ2-5,CASSQVQAANGQETQYF
TRBV5-5,TRBJ2-7,CASSLRLAELDYEQYF
TRBV7-2,TRBJ1-5,CAISLGINQPQHF
TRBV9,TRBJ2-7,CASSVDPAREQYF
TRBV5-5,TRBJ2-4,CASSLARAKGGSNIQYF
TRBV29-1,TRBJ2-5,CSVEDLVVGLAGGSETQYF
TRBV20-1,TRBJ2-5,CSARDWGASQGYETQYF
TRBV25-1,TRBJ2-1,CASSEFGASGYNEQFF
TRBV7-8,TRBJ1-6,CASSYGNSPLHF
TRBV6-1,TRBJ2-5,CASSERGTQYF
TRBV6-5,TRBJ2-5,CASSPYSGRVETQYF
TRBV7-8,TRBJ2-7,CASSLVGTSGYYEQYF
TRBV3-1,TRBJ2-7,CASSRPLAGFSYEQYF
TRBV12-3/TRBV12-4,TRBJ2-7,CASSLSKRTGEQYF
TRBV14,TRBJ2-1,CASSPGTVTYNEQFF
TRBV6-6,TRBJ2-7,CASSLLAGSTDEQYF
TRBV10-3,TRBJ2-3,CASRDSSTDTQYF
TRBV25-1,TRBJ1-2,CASQGVWNYGYTF
TRBV25-1,TRBJ1-1,CASRLGQRTEAFF
TRBV12-3/TRBV12-4,TRBJ2-1,CASSPGQGMENEQFF
TRBV28,TRBJ2-6,CATSWYSGANVLTF
TRBV5-1,TRBJ2-1,CASRVRMVAGGPFGEQFF
TRBV2,TRBJ1-4,CASSPGQIGEKLFF
TRBV29-1,TRBJ1-5,CSVWTGGTERPQHF
TRBV18,TRBJ2-2,CASSPEDGNTGELFF
TRBV21-1,TRBJ2-6,CASMLKAGDGHSGANVLTF
TRBV29-1,TRBJ2-1,CSVPKEGVGHRSYNEQFF
TRBV12-3/TRBV12-4,TRBJ1-1,CASSPRRLNTEAFF
TRBV12-3/TRBV12-4,TRBJ2-1,CASSFLGLAPYNEQFF
TRBV2,TRBJ1-4,CASSEERPPGKLFF
TRBV29-1,TRBJ2-1,CSANSGLHNEQFF
TRBV12-3/TRBV12-4,TRBJ2-7,CASSLLGTDEQYF
TRBV12-3/TRBV12-4,TRBJ1-5,CASSTPGPQHF
TRBV24-1,TRBJ1-5,CATSDGQPFNQPQHF
TRBV7-9,TRBJ2-1,CASSFASHGTSSYNEQFF
TRBV29-1,TRBJ2-7,CSVWDPSGTYEQYF
TRBV12-3/TRBV12-4,TRBJ2-1,CASSFSVLRGRTYNEQFF
TRBV7-3,TRBJ2-5,CASSLGGRASETQYF
TRBV20-1,TRBJ2-1,CSASAAWNEQFF
TRBV3-1,TRBJ1-2,CASSSGTETANYGYTF
TRBV15,TRBJ2-1,CATSRDQTGPDNEQFF
TRBV30,TRBJ1-2,CACLLRGRGYGYTF
TRBV5-1,TRBJ2-5,CASSLLAGERETQYF
TRBV18,TRBJ1-2,CASSQTRFSADYGYTF
TRBV24-1,TRBJ1-1,CATSDAQGAPNTEAFF
TRBV12-3/TRBV12-4,TRBJ2-1,CASIVGSGRANEQFF
TRBV2,TRBJ2-1,CASTWDRGIDEQFF
TRBV12-3/TRBV12-4,TRBJ2-3,CASSLSRAVTSTDTQYF
TRBV14,TRBJ2-1,CASSPTSGGSYNEQFF